The 3 T cell receptor beta chains below come from one sample, sequenced in a study of blood T cells in healthy people across ages. Alongside a J-beta primer mix, a sample-barcoded 5' primer served in a second PCR lasting about 7 to 12 cycles. TCRdb processed the 5' RACE reads anew with MiXCR; each CDR3 protein has one entry. The sample lists some 1.5 million distinct CDR3 sequences; roughly 27% were seen once. The sequencing sample was made of blood. These receptor sequences come from a woman in her twenties or thirties in good health.

The chain uses TRBV11-2 and TRBJ2-5; 8 bases line up with TRBD2. This CDR3 spans 15 amino acids. Looked up from germline, CDR1 is SGHAT and CDR2 is FQNNGV. V was pared by 5 bases and J by 9 bases, with 14 bases of the junction left unmatched. In nucleotides, the CDR3 is TGTGCCAGCAGCGAAGCCCCTAGCGGGTGGTCTCCCCAGTACTTC. Protein: CASSEAPSGWSPQYF.

J is TRBJ2-5 and V is TRBV15; D not certain. This CDR3 has 15 amino acids. V gave up 0 bases and J gave up 4 bases, with 12 bases separating them. Germline CDR1 reads LNHNV; CDR2 reads YYDKDF (reference sequence). The CDR3 protein is CATSRDHQPRETQYF. Here the CDR3 DNA reads TGTGCCACCAGCAGAGATCACCAGCCTCGAGAGACCCAGTACTTC.

This clonotype was observed a handful of times. The genes are TRBV5-1 and TRBJ2-5; 7 bases agree with TRBD2. V lost 2 bases, J lost 5 bases, and 6 bases stayed unmatched. The CDR3 length is 14 residues. CDR1 and CDR2 from the germline V gene are SGHRS and YFSETQ. CDR3 loop: CASSFAPGGETQYF. The CDR3 DNA follows: TGCGCCAGCAGCTTCGCCCCCGGGGGGGAGACCCAGTACTTC.